The TCR beta chain under discussion was sequenced for a study of cytomegalovirus exposure and HLA in healthy donors. Study observations and caveats: Reported results showed that the classifier diagnosed cytomegalovirus status with high specificity and sensitivity. CMV antigen specificity was confirmed in vitro for three CMV-associated chains.

This clone was recorded only once. Its target is not known. The CDR3 has 17 residues. Trimming pared 4 bases from V and 0 bases from J, leaving 13 bases between. Assay: immunoSEQ multiplex PCR; the TCRdb copy retains only in-frame clones and omits some. The data contain about 120,000 clones, approximately 92% of them singletons. J is TRBJ1-6 and V is TRBV23-1; maybe TRBD1 (5 bases). TRBV23-1 is classed as an ORF, of uncertain function. The clonotype originates from a woman between 18 and 30 years old in good health and CMV-seronegative. The specimen sequenced was PBMCs. CDR3 sequence: CASSPEGASSYNSPLHF. CDR3 bases: TGCGCCAGCAGTCCAGAAGGGGCTAGCTCCTATAATTCACCCCTCCACTTT.